A single sample is the source of the 24 T cell receptor beta chains below, sequenced in a study of high-grade serous ovarian cancer treatment subgroups (dated by TCRdb to the early 2020s). Receptor libraries were prepared by the immunoSEQ multiplex PCR assay. Here the immuneACCESS table is served through TCRdb, limited to in-frame sequences with V and J called. Missing clones are a known gap in these copies; in checked studies unresolved V genes cover under half, and the rest lacks a known reason. Across this sample there are about 4,300 clones, with more than 70% seen only once. The ten biggest clones cover about a sixth of the sample. Collection of tumor samples took place before definitive surgery or chemotherapy. Sequencing was carried out using tumor tissue. The receptors were sampled from a human donor with high-grade serous ovarian cancer.

The rearrangement links TRBV19 to TRBJ1-6; D ambiguous. V lost 7 bases, J lost 7 bases, and 11 bases lay in between. The CDR3 consists of 13 residues. Germline-derived CDR1 and CDR2 are LNHDA and SQIVND (reference sequence). The CDR3 protein is CASKKDSNSPLHF. CDR3 bases: TGTGCCAGTAAAAAGGACTCCAATTCACCCCTCCACTTT.

The chain couples TRBV10-3 to TRBJ2-1, with 8 bases that match TRBD2. J gave up 0 bases and V 3 bases, and 4 bases lay outside the gene matches. This CDR3 spans 16 amino acids. Germline V lookup: CDR1 ENHRY, CDR2 SYGVKD. Here the CDR3 reads CAISDMTSASYNEQFF. The CDR3 region has the DNA TGTGCCATCAGTGACATGACTAGCGCCTCCTACAATGAGCAGTTCTTC.

V gene TRBV6-5 combines with J gene TRBJ2-4; D may be TRBD1 (5 bases). V lost 2 bases, J lost 9 bases, and 11 bases lay in between. The CDR3 has 13 residues. Germline V gene lookup returns CDR1 MNHEY and CDR2 SVGAGI. In DNA, the CDR3 is TGTGCCAGCAGTTACGACCGTAGGGGCATTCAGTACTTC. It specifies CASSYDRRGIQYF.

The V gene is TRBV7-9, the J gene TRBJ1-2; TRBD1 is a possible D gene (5 bases). The germline V gene encodes CDR1 SEHNR and CDR2 FQNEAQ (reference sequence). CDR3 size: 15 residues. The ends were cut back, 1 base at V and 8 bases at J, with 17 bases in the middle. The CDR3 nucleotides read TGTGCCAGCAGCTTAGTGGGACGTCCTAGAGTCGGCTACACCTTC. This codes for CASSLVGRPRVGYTF.

The genes are TRBV7-9 and TRBJ2-7; D is unresolved. Germline loops: CDR1 SEHNR, CDR2 FQNEAQ (reference sequence). Trimming shortened V by 1 base and J by 1 base, and 8 bases separated the two germline ends. CDR3 size: 14 residues. The CDR3: CASSLDGLSYEQYV. The CDR3 DNA follows: TGTGCCAGCAGCTTAGATGGTCTTTCCTACGAGCAGTACGTC.

The rearrangement joins TRBV28 to TRBJ2-2; D possibly uses TRBD1 or TRBD2 (5 bases each). This CDR3 has 16 amino acids. Trimming removed 1 base from V and 0 bases from J, with 9 bases in between. Germline CDR1 is MDHEN and CDR2 is SYDVKM. The CDR3 loop is CASSLSGRTNTGELFF. The CDR3 DNA reads as TGTGCCAGCAGTTTATCGGGGCGGACGAACACCGGGGAGCTGTTTTTT.

This chain uses TRBV25-1 with TRBJ1-1; no clear D gene. Trimming stripped 3 bases from V and 5 bases from J, with 13 bases between. The length of the CDR3 is 14 residues. Germline V lookup: CDR1 MGHDK, CDR2 SYGVNS. CDR3 bases: TGTGCCAGCAGTGACTCTACCGGGAGGACTGAAGCTTTCTTT. The encoded protein is CASSDSTGRTEAFF.

Comment on this clone: Germline and junction disagree at one end, which may indicate a read error. This chain uses TRBV2 with TRBJ1-2; D is perhaps TRBD1 (6 bases). Per the germline V gene, CDR1 is SNHLY and CDR2 is FYNNEI. The CDR3 length is 14 residues. The CDR3 bases are TGTGCCAGCAGTGGACCCAGGGACAACTATGGCTACGCCTTC. This gives the protein CASSGPRDNYGYAF.

V usage is TRBV7-2 and J usage is TRBJ1-4, with 7 bases that match TRBD1. Per the germline V gene, CDR1 is SGHTA and CDR2 is FQGNSA. Losses at the gene ends were 5 bases for V and 2 bases for J; bases not matched to a gene: 5. The CDR3 extends over 15 amino acids. CDR3 region: CASSRDRATNEKLFF. Written as DNA, the CDR3 is TGTGCCAGCAGCCGCGACAGGGCCACTAATGAAAAACTGTTTTTT.

V usage is TRBV11-3 and J usage is TRBJ2-3, with TRBD2 matching 11 bases. Germline CDR1 is SGHNT and CDR2 is YENEEA. This CDR3 is built from 18 residues. Losses at the gene ends were 1 base for V and 1 base for J; bases not matched to a gene: 7. The CDR3 region is CASSLGVAGGMGTDTQYF. The CDR3 bases are TGTGCCAGCAGCTTAGGCGTAGCGGGAGGGATGGGCACAGATACGCAGTATTTT.

The chain carries TRBV18 and TRBJ2-2; D is perhaps TRBD2 (6 bases). This CDR3 is 15 amino acids long. V lost 1 base and J lost 3, with 9 bases in between. Germline lookup yields CDR1 KGHSH and CDR2 LQKENI. CDR3 nucleotides: TGTGCCAGCTCACCACTGGAGGGTGACACCGGGGAGCTGTTTTTT. It codes for CASSPLEGDTGELFF.

This clone was seen a handful of times. The gene calls are TRBV5-1 and TRBJ1-5; D is undetermined. The V end lost 4 bases, the J end lost 4 bases, and 9 bases lay between the germline ends. Per the germline V gene, CDR1 is SGHRS and CDR2 is YFSETQ. This CDR3 has 13 amino acids. The CDR3 DNA follows: TGCGCCAGCAGCCTTGACACTAATCAGCCCCAGCATTTT. This codes for CASSLDTNQPQHF. The full variable domain, completed using reference TRBV5-1 and TRBJ1-5, is KAGVTQTPRYLIKTRGQQVTLSCSPISGHRSVSWYQQTPGQGLQFLFEYFSETQRNKGNFPGRFSGRQFSNSRSEMNVSTLELGDSALYLCASSLDTNQPQHFGDGTRLSIL.

The chain uses TRBV6-1 and TRBJ1-5; D perhaps matches TRBD1 (5 bases). The germline V and J ends were trimmed by 2 bases and 11 bases, with 7 bases remaining between them. CDR3 length equals 11 residues. CDR1 is MNHNS, CDR2 SASEGT, per germline. This CDR3 reads CASSEKGSQHF. The CDR3 DNA reads as TGTGCCAGCAGTGAAAAGGGGTCCCAGCATTTT.

V is TRBV5-1 and J is TRBJ1-2; 8 bases align to TRBD1. The CDR3 runs to 16 residues. J gave up 4 bases and V 0 bases, and 8 bases lay outside the gene matches. CDR1 and CDR2 from the germline V gene are SGHRS and YFSETQ. The CDR3 region is CASSLGHRQGFYGYTF. As DNA, the CDR3 is TGCGCCAGCAGCTTGGGACACAGACAGGGGTTCTATGGCTACACCTTC.

This chain links TRBV5-6 with TRBJ1-1; no clear D gene. The V gene lost 0 bases and the J gene lost 4 bases, with 4 bases spanning the gap. The CDR3 is 12 amino acids. The germline CDR1 and CDR2 sequences are SGHDT and YYEEEE. CDR3: CASSLVRTEAFF. In DNA, the CDR3 is TGTGCCAGCAGCTTGGTGCGCACTGAAGCTTTCTTT.

The V and J genes are TRBV6-1 and TRBJ2-1; 12 positions match TRBD2. The CDR3 length is 17 residues. Unmatched junction bases numbered 3, after V lost 0 bases and J lost 3 bases. Germline CDR1 MNHNS, CDR2 SASEGT. The CDR3 reads CASSEALLAGGYNEQFF. CDR3 nucleotides: TGTGCCAGCAGTGAAGCATTACTAGCGGGAGGCTACAATGAGCAGTTCTTC.

J is TRBJ2-7 and V is TRBV28; 7 positions match TRBD1. Germline assignment: CDR1 MDHEN and CDR2 SYDVKM. The CDR3 has 13 residues. Trimming removed 6 bases from V and 6 bases from J; junction bases left unmatched: 8. The CDR3 nucleotides are TGTGCCAGCAGCCCGAGGGGGCGAGGCGAGCAGTACGTC. It codes for CASSPRGRGEQYV.

There are a few counts of this clone. The chain joins TRBV18 to TRBJ1-3; D is undetermined. CDR3 length equals 15 residues. Germline lookup yields CDR1 KGHSH and CDR2 LQKENI. Trimming removed 2 bases from V and 2 bases from J, with 10 bases in between. The chain's CDR3 is CASSPEPRPGNTIYF. CDR3 nucleotide sequence: TGTGCCAGCTCACCAGAGCCGCGCCCTGGAAACACCATATATTTT.

J is TRBJ1-2 and V is TRBV6-5; tentative D call: TRBD1 (6 bases). The V gene lost 5 bases and the J gene lost 5 bases, with 12 bases spanning the gap. This CDR3 is 13 amino acids long. Germline assignment: CDR1 MNHEY and CDR2 SVGAGI. Here the CDR3 reads CASSLQGTYGYTF. In nucleotides, the CDR3 is TGTGCCAGCAGTCTACAGGGAACTTATGGCTACACCTTC.

V gene TRBV30 combines with J gene TRBJ1-1; TRBD1 is a possible D gene (5 bases). This CDR3 comprises 12 residues. The V and J ends lost 4 bases and 1 base respectively, with 7 bases between them. Per the germline V gene, CDR1 is GTSNPN and CDR2 is SVGIG (reference sequence). Here the CDR3 reads CAWTGSNTEAFF. CDR3 sequence (DNA): TGTGCCTGGACAGGGTCGAACACTGAAGCTTTCTTT.

A single count supports this clone. The same CDR3 can be traced to other DNA sequences in this sample. The gene calls are TRBV6-4 and TRBJ1-2; D may be TRBD1 (6 bases). Trimming cost V 2 bases and J 3 bases, with 13 bases left between them. Germline CDR1 reads MRHNA; CDR2 reads SNTAGT. The CDR3 loop spans 15 amino acids. The CDR3 coding sequence is TGTGCCAGCAGTGACCGGGGGCGAGGGGACTATGGCTACACCTTC. It translates to CASSDRGRGDYGYTF.

This chain connects TRBV6-5 to TRBJ1-1; D uncertain. The CDR3 covers 14 residues. V was cut by 8 bases and J by 1 base, with 14 bases left in between. The germline CDR1 and CDR2 sequences are MNHEY and SVGAGI. The CDR3 DNA follows: TGTGCCAGCCGCCTAGGAGAGGAGAACACTGAAGCTTTCTTT. It is translated as CASRLGEENTEAFF.

This chain uses TRBV30 with TRBJ2-5, with D possibly matching TRBD2 (5 bases). Trimming stripped 1 base from V and 4 bases from J, with 7 bases between. CDR3 length: 12 amino acids. Germline lookup yields CDR1 GTSNPN and CDR2 SVGIG (reference sequence). The CDR3 sequence: CAWSGGGETQYF. The CDR3 DNA sequence: TGTGCCTGGAGTGGAGGAGGAGAGACCCAGTACTTC. The variable domain in full, completed from reference TRBV30 and TRBJ2-5, reads SQTIHQWPATLVQPVGSPLSLECTVEGTSNPNLYWYRQAAGRGLQLLFYSVGIGQISSEVPQNLSASRPQDRQFILSSKKLLLSDSGFYLCAWSGGGETQYFGPGTRLLVL.

Notes on this clone: One junction end does not reproduce the germline sequence, and a read error may be involved. The rearrangement links TRBV11-2 to TRBJ2-2, with TRBD2 matching 13 bases. Germline V gene data show CDR1 as SGHAT and CDR2 as FQNNGV. CDR3 length equals 19 residues. The CDR3 spells CASSSPGLAGLTNTGGLFF. The CDR3 region has the DNA TGTGCCAGCAGCTCACCGGGACTAGCGGGACTAACGAACACCGGGGGGCTGTTTTTT.